This T cell receptor beta chain was sequenced in a study of T-cell reconstitution after alpha-beta-depleted transplantation in children. Findings and limits, study-wide: The origin of high day-60 TCRbeta diversity in some patients lay in surviving recipient T cells and thymic progenitors. Reportedly, roughly two months post-transplant, alpha-beta T cells arose from several hundred expanded graft clones. Newly produced T cells mostly provided counts and TCRbeta diversity after one year, as hyperexpanded clones declined.

Unique molecular identifiers were incorporated into the prepared TCRbeta library. TCRdb reprocessed the PCR reads with MiXCR, giving one entry per CDR3 protein. The table has around 440,000 distinct CDR3 sequences, over 9.5% seen once; the top ten hold about 2%. A few counts support this clonotype. Its antigen is undetermined. CDR1 and CDR2 (germline): SGHVS, FQNEAQ. The CDR3 runs 15 residues. The trim removed 1 base at V and 4 bases at J, leaving 6 bases unmatched. The material sequenced was PBMCs, taken before TCRalphabeta/CD19-depleted stem cell transplant. The V call is TRBV7-8, the J call TRBJ1-2, with TRBD1 matching over 7 bases. The clonotype comes from a child aged 2 to 15 with inherited bone marrow failure, due to receive a stem cell transplant. The CDR3 region has the DNA TGTGCCAGCAGCTTAGGCCAGGGGGAGGGCTATGGCTACACCTTC. Encoded protein: CASSLGQGEGYGYTF.